The present entry profiles one T cell receptor beta chain with its context. Its antigen is unidentified. These data are taken from a study of post-analysis software for immune sequencing data. Study observations and caveats: Controls had lower frequencies than patients of five TRBV segments, which included TRBV5-6, TRBV5-1 and TRBV20-1. Normalized Chao1 diversity was significantly lower in multiple sclerosis patients than in controls.

CDR1 and CDR2 (germline): SGHVS, FQNEAQ. This CDR3 has 13 residues. V shed 5 bases and J 13 bases; nucleotides not matched to a gene: 11. Incorporated into the TCR beta cDNA libraries were unique molecular identifiers, which served to reduce PCR and sequencing biases. TCRdb re-called the PCR reads with MiXCR, one entry per CDR3 protein. This table has about 460,000 distinct CDR3 sequences, under 55% appearing once. Sequenced sample: blood. The clonotype comes from a girl aged 5-17 years with multiple sclerosis. The chain carries TRBV7-8 and TRBJ2-1; 7 bases are a match to TRBD1. CDR3 sequence reads: CASSPGTAVTQFF. CDR3 sequence (DNA): TGTGCCAGCAGCCCCGGGACAGCCGTAACCCAGTTCTTC.